This T cell receptor beta chain was recovered during a study of coeliac disease. Findings and limits, study-wide: TRB repertoires were largely private, with most amino acid sequences found in only one sample.

This clone was seen a few times. Antigen unknown. One end of the junction fails to match germline, which may point to a read error. Germline-derived CDR1 and CDR2 are SGHRS and YFSETQ. The CDR3 contains 15 residues. TCRdb keeps only in-frame clones here, not all; method: immunoSEQ multiplex PCR. The table lists about 2,500 clones, over 60% of them singletons. The sequenced material came from lamina propria lymphocytes from the gut. The sequence was collected from a woman in her seventies with celiac disease on a gluten-free diet. This rearrangement joins TRBV5-1 to TRBJ2-1; 8 nucleotides line up with TRBD1. The CDR3 nucleotides read TGTGCCAGCAGCTCCCTCGGACAGGGCAGGAATGAGCAGTTCTTC. It yields the protein CASSSLGQGRNEQFF.